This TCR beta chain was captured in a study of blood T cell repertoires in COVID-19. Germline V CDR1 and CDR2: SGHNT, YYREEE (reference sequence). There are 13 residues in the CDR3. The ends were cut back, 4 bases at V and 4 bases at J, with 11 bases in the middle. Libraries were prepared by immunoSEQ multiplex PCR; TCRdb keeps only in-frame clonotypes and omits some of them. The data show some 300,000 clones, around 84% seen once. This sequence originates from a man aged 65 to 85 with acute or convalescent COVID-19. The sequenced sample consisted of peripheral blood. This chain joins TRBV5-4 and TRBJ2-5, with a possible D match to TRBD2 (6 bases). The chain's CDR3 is CASSNLGGETQYF. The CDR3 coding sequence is TGTGCCAGCAGCAACCTGGGGGGAGAGACCCAGTACTTC.